The present T cell receptor (beta chain) was sequenced within a study of healthy donors' naive CD4 and CD8 T cells. Study outcomes and limitations: Naive CD4+ and CD8+ cells reportedly differed in usage of most V and J genes.

Germline assignment: CDR1 LNHDA and CDR2 SQIVND (reference sequence). V gave up 10 bases and J gave up 3 bases, with 16 bases separating them. This CDR3 is built from 13 residues. Each TCR library used roughly 0.45 ug of total RNA and a linear amplification protocol. TCRdb ran MiXCR on the reads and lists one entry per CDR3 protein. The sample records around 200,000 distinct CDR3 sequences, 65% to 75% being singletons. Details on this clonotype: Its antigen is still unknown.

This TCR was recovered from a pool of human donors in good health; the sample pools cells from several healthy donors. The sequenced material came from naive CD4+ and CD8+ T cells sorted from blood, pooled from several donors. The chain carries TRBV19 and TRBJ2-7, with TRBD2 as a possible D gene (5 bases). The CDR3 coding sequence is TGTGCCACCCAACTAAGCGGTAACTACGAGCAGTACTTC. Its protein is CATQLSGNYEQYF.